The next 19 T cell receptor beta chains were all read from a single sample in a study of response to subunit inactivated influenza vaccine. In TCRdb, the RT-PCR reads were re-called with MiXCR into one record per CDR3 protein. The table lists 290,000 or so distinct CDR3 sequences, approximately 23% of them singletons. The material was PBMCs from blood, obtained around 22 months after vaccination. All receptors derive from a man in his fifties or sixties who received an inactivated influenza vaccine.

In this sample, this clonotype turned up a few times. This rearrangement joins TRBV20-1 to TRBJ1-6; TRBD1 might be the D (6 bases). Germline values: CDR1 DFQATT, CDR2 SNEGSKA (reference sequence). V dropped 3 bases and J dropped 3 bases, with 12 bases sitting between them. The CDR3 has 15 amino acids. CDR3 sequence reads: CSASPSGHYNSPLHF. The CDR3 bases are TGCAGTGCTAGCCCGTCGGGACACTATAATTCACCCCTCCACTTT.

The chain couples TRBV7-2 to TRBJ2-5; 10 bases fit TRBD2. The CDR3 is made up of 16 amino acids. Unmatched junction bases numbered 7, after V lost 0 bases and J lost 6 bases. Looked up from germline, CDR1 is SGHTA and CDR2 is FQGNSA. The CDR3 DNA sequence: TGTGCCAGCAGCTTAGCACTAGCGGGAACCCCTCAGACCCAGTACTTC. Amino acid sequence: CASSLALAGTPQTQYF.

The chain joins TRBV20-1 to TRBJ2-7; tentative D call: TRBD2 (6 bases). V was pared by 3 bases and J by 5 bases, with 17 bases between. In germline, CDR1 is DFQATT, CDR2 SNEGSKA (reference sequence). This CDR3 spans 14 amino acids. CDR3 coding DNA: TGCAGTGCTAGTGGGCGGGGTCATACCAACGAGCAGTACTTC. Translated, it gives CSASGRGHTNEQYF.

The chain uses TRBV30 and TRBJ2-4, with TRBD2 identical over 13 bases. V was clipped by 8 bases and J by 15 bases; unmatched bases: 13. Germline V CDR1 and CDR2: GTSNPN, SVGIG (reference sequence). There are 13 residues in the CDR3. The CDR3 DNA follows: TGTGCCGGCTACCACACTAGCGGGAGGGTTTTGTACTTC. This codes for CAGYHTSGRVLYF.

The J gene is TRBJ2-1, the V gene TRBV12-3 or TRBV12-4, with a possible D match to TRBD1 (5 bases). V was cut by 6 bases and J by 6 bases, with 18 bases left in between. CDR3 length: 15 amino acids. CDR3 DNA sequence: TGTGCCAGCAGCCCAAATCAGGGTCTCCTCAATGAGCAGTTCTTC. This codes for CASSPNQGLLNEQFF.

The chain combines TRBV5-1 with TRBJ2-1, with 10 bases fitting TRBD1. Germline CDR1 SGHRS, CDR2 YFSETQ. V was pared by 0 bases and J by 7 bases, with 4 bases of the junction left unmatched. This CDR3 comprises 15 residues. The CDR3 DNA reads as TGCGCCAGCAGCTTGGCCGGGACAGGGGTTAATGAGCAGTTCTTC. It translates to CASSLAGTGVNEQFF.

The chain employs TRBV3-1 and TRBJ2-3, with 9 nucleotides matching TRBD1. Unmatched junction bases numbered 5, after V lost 0 bases and J lost 1 base. This CDR3 is built from 17 residues. The germline CDR1 and CDR2 sequences are LGHDT and YNNKEL (reference sequence). The CDR3 sequence: CASSQDLRTGGTDTQYF. The DNA for the CDR3 is TGTGCCAGCAGCCAAGATCTGAGGACAGGGGGCACAGATACGCAGTATTTT.

This clonotype has just a few counts. The rearrangement uses TRBV7-2 and TRBJ2-1, with 7 bases identical to TRBD2. The CDR3 sequence is 16 residues long. Germline CDR1 SGHTA, CDR2 FQGNSA. V shed 0 bases, J shed 0 bases, and the junction held 2 bases outside the gene matches. CDR3 DNA sequence: TGTGCCAGCAGCTTAGCGCCGGGAGGCTCCTACAATGAGCAGTTCTTC. Protein product: CASSLAPGGSYNEQFF. The full variable domain, its missing parts supplied by reference TRBV7-2 and TRBJ2-1, is GAGVSQSPSNKVTEKGKDVELRCDPISGHTALYWYRQSLGQGLEFLIYFQGNSAPDKSGLPSDRFSAERTGGSVSTLTIQRTQQEDSAVYLCASSLAPGGSYNEQFFGPGTRLTVL.

Notes on this clonotype: This may be a read error, as it is one base from a much larger clone. No conserved phenylalanine or tryptophan is present at the end of the CDR3, so a read error is the likely explanation. V gene TRBV12-3 or TRBV12-4 combines with J gene TRBJ1-5; possible D gene TRBD1, 5 bases. The ends were cut back, 3 bases at V and 0 bases at J, with 6 bases in the middle. There are 14 residues in the CDR3. In DNA form, the CDR3 reads TGTGCCAGCAGTTTTGGGGGTAGCAATCAGCCCCAGCATTTA. Its translation: CASSFGGSNQPQHL.

This sequence joins TRBV20-1 and TRBJ2-3; a weak D match, TRBD2 (6 bases). This CDR3 spans 16 amino acids. CDR1 DFQATT and CDR2 SNEGSKA come from the germline V gene (reference sequence). V was shortened by 0 bases and J by 4 bases, with 17 bases between the two germline ends. The CDR3 reads CSARDWGLLRADTQYF. In nucleotides, the CDR3 is TGCAGTGCTAGAGATTGGGGACTCTTAAGGGCAGATACGCAGTATTTT.

The chain uses TRBV25-1 and TRBJ1-1, with TRBD1 matching 7 bases. The CDR3 runs 16 residues. J lost 0 bases, V lost 3 bases, and 7 bases had no gene match. CDR1 is MGHDK, CDR2 SYGVNS, per germline. In DNA form, the CDR3 reads TGTGCCAGCAGTGATACCCTCGGGACAGTGAACACTGAAGCTTTCTTT. The encoded protein is CASSDTLGTVNTEAFF.

The chain carries TRBV7-2 and TRBJ2-7; tentative D call: TRBD2 (5 bases). V was cut by 2 bases and J by 7 bases, with 12 bases left in between. This CDR3 comprises 13 residues. Germline loops: CDR1 SGHTA, CDR2 FQGNSA. CDR3 protein: CASSLQAVNEQYF. Here the CDR3 DNA reads TGTGCCAGCAGCTTACAAGCGGTGAATGAGCAGTACTTC.

The CDR3 here is CASSITGLAALTDTQYF. CDR3 nucleotide sequence: TGTGCCAGCAGCATTACGGGACTAGCAGCGCTCACAGATACGCAGTATTTT. The V gene is TRBV7-9, the J gene TRBJ2-3, with 9 positions matching TRBD2. This CDR3 has 17 amino acids. From germline, CDR1 is SEHNR and CDR2 FQNEAQ (reference sequence). The J segment lost 2 bases and the V segment lost 5 bases, leaving 11 bases of the junction unmatched.

The chain employs TRBV5-1 and TRBJ2-7; D tentatively reads TRBD1 or TRBD2 (6 bases each). Per germline, CDR1 SGHRS and CDR2 YFSETQ. V was trimmed by 4 bases and J by 7 bases, leaving 15 bases between them. The CDR3 length is 13 residues. The CDR3 loop reads CASSLEGEYEQYF. In nucleotides, the CDR3 is TGCGCCAGCAGCCTGGAGGGGGAGTATGAGCAGTACTTC.

This clonotype was recorded only once. The chain employs TRBV5-5 and TRBJ2-1, with TRBD2 matching 9 bases. The germline V gene has CDR1 SGHKS and CDR2 YYEKEE (reference sequence). CDR3 length: 16 residues. After removal of 0 bases from V and 2 bases from J, the junction contained 3 bases not matched to a gene. This CDR3 is CASSLGLAGPYNEQFF. DNA of the CDR3: TGTGCCAGCAGCTTGGGTCTAGCGGGGCCCTACAATGAGCAGTTCTTC.

There are a few counts of this clonotype. This chain joins TRBV2 and TRBJ1-1; D gene uncertain. The germline V and J ends were trimmed by 1 base and 5 bases, with 11 bases remaining between them. Germline CDR1 SNHLY, CDR2 FYNNEI. The CDR3 loop spans 14 amino acids. CDR3 loop: CASSEGGGWTEAFF. Written as DNA, the CDR3 is TGTGCCAGCAGTGAAGGAGGCGGGTGGACTGAAGCTTTCTTT. Filled out from reference TRBV2 and TRBJ1-1, the complete variable domain reads EPEVTQTPSHQVTQMGQEVILRCVPISNHLYFYWYRQILGQKVEFLVSFYNNEISEKSEIFDDQFSVERPDGSNFTLKIRSTKLEDSAMYFCASSEGGGWTEAFFGQGTRLTVV.

This clonotype was seen many times. The chain uses TRBV12-3 or TRBV12-4 and TRBJ1-1, with unresolved D. The germline V and J ends were trimmed by 6 bases and 7 bases, with 12 bases remaining between them. The CDR3 totals 12 residues. CDR3 coding DNA: TGTGCCAGCAGGTCGGCAGGAGTTGAAGCTTTCTTT. Protein: CASRSAGVEAFF.

This clonotype was seen repeatedly, ten times or more. The V and J genes are TRBV7-9 and TRBJ1-3; 12 bases map to TRBD1. Germline loops: CDR1 SEHNR, CDR2 FQNEAQ (reference sequence). V dropped 5 bases and J dropped 3; count of bases not matched to a gene: 8. The CDR3 is 17 residues long. The DNA of the CDR3 is TGTGCCAGCAGCACGGACTGGGACAGGGGGCTTGGAAACACCATATATTTT. Translating it yields CASSTDWDRGLGNTIYF. The entire variable domain, with the rest obtained from reference TRBV7-9 and TRBJ1-3, is as follows: DTGVSQNPRHKITKRGQNVTFRCDPISEHNRLYWYRQTLGQGPEFLTYFQNEAQLEKSRLLSDRFSAERPKGSFSTLEIQRTEQGDSAMYLCASSTDWDRGLGNTIYFGEGSWLTVV.

The chain joins TRBV6-2 or TRBV6-3 to TRBJ2-7; D is undetermined. In germline, CDR1 is MNHEY, CDR2 SVGEGT. There are 11 residues in the CDR3. The V end was cut by 5 bases, the J end by 6 bases, with 8 bases between. CDR3 nucleotides: TGTGCCAGCAGTCTAACTCGCGAGCAGTACTTC. Its protein is CASSLTREQYF.